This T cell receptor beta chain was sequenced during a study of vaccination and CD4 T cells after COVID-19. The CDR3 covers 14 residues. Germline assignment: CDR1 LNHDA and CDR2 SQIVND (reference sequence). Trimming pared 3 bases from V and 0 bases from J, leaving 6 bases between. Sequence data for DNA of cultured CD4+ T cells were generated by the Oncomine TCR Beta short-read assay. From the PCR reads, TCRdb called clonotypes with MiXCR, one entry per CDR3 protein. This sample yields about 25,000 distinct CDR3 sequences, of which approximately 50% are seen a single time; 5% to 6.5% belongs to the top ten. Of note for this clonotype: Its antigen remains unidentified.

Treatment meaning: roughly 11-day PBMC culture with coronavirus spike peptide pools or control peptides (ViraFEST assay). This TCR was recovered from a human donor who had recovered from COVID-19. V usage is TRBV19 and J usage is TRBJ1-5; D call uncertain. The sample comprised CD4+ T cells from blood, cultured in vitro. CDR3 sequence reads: CASSIRYSNQPQHF. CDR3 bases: TGTGCCAGTAGTATCCGGTATAGCAATCAGCCCCAGCATTTT.